These 2 T cell receptor beta chains originate from one sample sequenced in a study of T cell repertoires in cytomegalovirus infection. These receptors lack a known antigen. TCRdb re-analysed the reads in MiXCR, keeping a single row per CDR3 protein. This table has roughly 570,000 distinct CDR3 sequences, roughly 43% appearing once. The starting material was cultured PBMCs, obtained from culture after CMV antigen stimulation. The receptors stem from a human donor in good health (CMV status not recorded). Some clones in this sample may be carry-over from other donors' samples.

The V and J genes are TRBV11-2 and TRBJ1-1, with D hard to call. V was cut by 6 bases and J by 4 bases, with 6 bases left in between. Germline V lookup: CDR1 SGHAT, CDR2 FQNNGV. The CDR3 is made up of 11 amino acids. CDR3 sequence (DNA): TGTGCCAGCAGAATGAGCACTGAAGCTTTCTTT. Protein: CASRMSTEAFF.

This clonotype was counted only a few times. V is TRBV7-8 and J is TRBJ2-3, with 9 bases aligning to TRBD2. Germline CDR1 SGHVS, CDR2 FQNEAQ. The CDR3 extends over 15 amino acids. V trimming: 2 bases; J trimming: 6 bases; junction bases outside the gene matches: 6. The CDR3 bases are TGTGCCAGCAGCTTACGCGCGGGAGGGCCGGATACGCAGTATTTT. Translation: CASSLRAGGPDTQYF.